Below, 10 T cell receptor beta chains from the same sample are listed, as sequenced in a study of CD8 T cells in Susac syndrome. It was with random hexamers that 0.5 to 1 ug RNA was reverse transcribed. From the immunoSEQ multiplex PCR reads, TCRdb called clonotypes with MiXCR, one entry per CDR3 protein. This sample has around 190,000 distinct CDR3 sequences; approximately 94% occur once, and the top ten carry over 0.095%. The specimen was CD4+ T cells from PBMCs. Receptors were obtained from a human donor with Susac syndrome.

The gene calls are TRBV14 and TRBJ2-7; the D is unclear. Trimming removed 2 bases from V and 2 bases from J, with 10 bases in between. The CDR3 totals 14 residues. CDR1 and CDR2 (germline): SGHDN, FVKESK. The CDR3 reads CASSQPGFPYEQYF. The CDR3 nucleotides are TGTGCCAGCAGCCAACCCGGGTTTCCCTACGAGCAGTACTTC. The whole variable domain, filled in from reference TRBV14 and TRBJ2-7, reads EAGVTQFPSHSVIEKGQTVTLRCDPISGHDNLYWYRRVMGKEIKFLLHFVKESKQDESGMPNNRFLAERTGGTYSTLKVQPAELEDSGVYFCASSQPGFPYEQYFGPGTRLTVT.

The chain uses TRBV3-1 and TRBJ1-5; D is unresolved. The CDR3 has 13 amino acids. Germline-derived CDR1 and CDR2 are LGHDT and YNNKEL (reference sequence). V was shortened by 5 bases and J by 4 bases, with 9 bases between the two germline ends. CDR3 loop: CASSNRENQPQHF. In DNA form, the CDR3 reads TGTGCCAGCAGCAATCGGGAGAATCAGCCCCAGCATTTT.

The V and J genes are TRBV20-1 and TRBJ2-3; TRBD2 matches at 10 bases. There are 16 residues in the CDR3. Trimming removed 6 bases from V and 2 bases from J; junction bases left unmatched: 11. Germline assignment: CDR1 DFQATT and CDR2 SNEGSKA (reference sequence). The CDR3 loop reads CSARTSGRDFTDTQYF. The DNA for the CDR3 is TGCAGTGCCCGGACTAGCGGAAGAGATTTCACAGATACGCAGTATTTT.

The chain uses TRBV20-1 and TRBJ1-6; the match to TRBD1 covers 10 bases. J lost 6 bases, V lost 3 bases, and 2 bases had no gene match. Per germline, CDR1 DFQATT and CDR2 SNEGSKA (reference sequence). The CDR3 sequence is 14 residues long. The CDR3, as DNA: TGCAGTGCTAGGGGACAGGGGTCTAATTCACCCCTCCACTTT. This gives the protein CSARGQGSNSPLHF.

CDR3 sequence (DNA): TGTGCCAGCAGTTGGGGACGGCTGAACACTGAAGCTTTCTTT. It encodes CASSWGRLNTEAFF. The chain recombines TRBV6-1 with TRBJ1-1; the D gene is possibly TRBD1 (5 bases). The V gene's germline CDR1 is MNHNS and CDR2 SASEGT. There are 14 residues in the CDR3. The ends were cut back, 5 bases at V and 0 bases at J, with 10 bases in the middle.

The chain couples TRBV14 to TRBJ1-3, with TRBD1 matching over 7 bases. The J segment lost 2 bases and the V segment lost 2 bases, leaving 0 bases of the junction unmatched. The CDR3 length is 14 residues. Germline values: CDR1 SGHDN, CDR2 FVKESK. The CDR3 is CASSQTGAGNTIYF. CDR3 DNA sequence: TGTGCCAGCAGCCAAACAGGGGCTGGAAACACCATATATTTT. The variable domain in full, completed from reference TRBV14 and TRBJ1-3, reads EAGVTQFPSHSVIEKGQTVTLRCDPISGHDNLYWYRRVMGKEIKFLLHFVKESKQDESGMPNNRFLAERTGGTYSTLKVQPAELEDSGVYFCASSQTGAGNTIYFGEGSWLTVV.

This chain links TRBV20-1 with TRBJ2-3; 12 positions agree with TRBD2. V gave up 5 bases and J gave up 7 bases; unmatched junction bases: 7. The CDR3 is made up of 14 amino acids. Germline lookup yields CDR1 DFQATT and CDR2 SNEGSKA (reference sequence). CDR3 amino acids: CSAHTSGGSNTQYF. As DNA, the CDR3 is TGCAGTGCTCATACTAGCGGGGGGAGTAATACGCAGTATTTT.

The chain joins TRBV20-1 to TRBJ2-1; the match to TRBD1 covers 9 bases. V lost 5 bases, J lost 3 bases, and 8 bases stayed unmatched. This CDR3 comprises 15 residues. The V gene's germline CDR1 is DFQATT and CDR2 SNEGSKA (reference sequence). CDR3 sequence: CSAAGTGTLYNEQFF. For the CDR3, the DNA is TGCAGTGCTGCCGGGACAGGGACCCTCTACAATGAGCAGTTCTTC.

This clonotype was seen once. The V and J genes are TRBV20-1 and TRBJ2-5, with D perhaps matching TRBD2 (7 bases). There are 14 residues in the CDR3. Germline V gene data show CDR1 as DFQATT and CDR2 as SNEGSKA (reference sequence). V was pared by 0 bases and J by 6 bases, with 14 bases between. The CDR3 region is CSARDQGRAKTQYF. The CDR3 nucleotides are TGCAGTGCTAGAGATCAGGGGAGGGCGAAGACCCAGTACTTC.

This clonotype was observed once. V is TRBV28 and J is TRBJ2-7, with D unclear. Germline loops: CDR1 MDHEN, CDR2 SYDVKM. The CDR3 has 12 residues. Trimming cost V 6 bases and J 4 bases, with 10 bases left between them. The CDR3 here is CASRPSVYEQYF. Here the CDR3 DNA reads TGTGCCAGCAGGCCTTCTGTGTACGAGCAGTACTTC.